One TCR beta chain is described in this entry. The record originates from a study of read filtering for tumor transcriptome and immune sequencing. This CDR3 contains 17 residues. The junction had 13 bases not matched to a gene; V was cut back by 6 bases and J by 6 bases. From germline, CDR1 is MNHEY and CDR2 SVGEGT. This library used roughly 0.4 ug RNA and molecular barcoded adaptors spanning alpha/delta and beta/gamma chains. TCRdb re-derived calls from the reads in MiXCR, one entry per CDR3 protein. Found here are about 57,000 distinct CDR3 sequences, around a fifth of them singletons; the top ten hold about a sixth.

V and J are TRBV6-2 or TRBV6-3 and TRBJ2-7; 14 positions match TRBD2. The source is a donor aged 40 or older with multiple myeloma. Input material: a population of CD138-negative cells sorted from bone marrow. The CDR3: CASSLTGTSGSRSEQYF. Here the CDR3 DNA reads TGTGCCAGCAGCCTAACCGGGACTAGCGGGAGCAGGAGCGAGCAGTACTTC.